This entry concerns a single T cell receptor beta chain. The antigen remains undetermined. This record belongs to a study of radiotherapy plus CTLA-4 blockade in lung cancer. Across the study: Objective responses were documented in over 15% of patients, with disease control in roughly 34%. Study results and caveats: The study found tumor-derived TCR clones expanded in blood after radiotherapy plus ipilimumab. Reported findings show early blood T cell clone dynamics, with interferon-beta, best predicted response.

Profiled with immunoSEQ multiplex PCR; TCRdb holds only in-frame clones, not every one. The sample records 65,000 to 90,000 clones, more than 75% being singletons. V gave up 2 bases and J gave up 2 bases, with 13 bases separating them. The CDR3 has 16 residues. Germline V gene data show CDR1 as SGHDT and CDR2 as YYEEEE. The clonotype comes from a human donor with non-small cell lung cancer that progressed on radiotherapy plus ipilimumab. This specimen was peripheral blood, taken from a patient treated with radiotherapy plus ipilimumab. The V and J genes are TRBV5-6 and TRBJ2-2; D is unclear. CDR3 loop: CASSLVGKANTGELFF. The DNA for the CDR3 is TGTGCCAGCAGCTTAGTTGGTAAAGCAAACACCGGGGAGCTGTTTTTT.